The clone carrying this T cell receptor beta chain was counted at least ten times. These data belong to a study of T cells in Graves' hyperthyroidism and ophthalmopathy. RNA transcripts served as the template for amplifying TCR beta CDR3 regions. An initial round of RT-PCR targeting the TCR CDR3 relied on the HTBI primer set. One entry per CDR3 protein, called by TCRdb with MiXCR from the multiplex PCR reads. Of around 450,000 distinct CDR3 sequences listed, 12% to 15% were seen once; the top ten hold about 5%. This sequence was found in a woman younger than 35 with Graves' hyperthyroidism. The material sequenced was blood.

CDR3 residues: CASSLWGKGRDYSYNEQFF. CDR3 bases: TGTGCCAGCAGTTTATGGGGGAAAGGGCGGGACTACTCCTACAATGAGCAGTTCTTC. This rearrangement joins TRBV12-3 or TRBV12-4 to TRBJ2-1; 7 positions agree with TRBD2. The J segment lost 0 bases and the V segment lost 2 bases, leaving 13 bases of the junction unmatched. CDR3 length equals 19 residues.